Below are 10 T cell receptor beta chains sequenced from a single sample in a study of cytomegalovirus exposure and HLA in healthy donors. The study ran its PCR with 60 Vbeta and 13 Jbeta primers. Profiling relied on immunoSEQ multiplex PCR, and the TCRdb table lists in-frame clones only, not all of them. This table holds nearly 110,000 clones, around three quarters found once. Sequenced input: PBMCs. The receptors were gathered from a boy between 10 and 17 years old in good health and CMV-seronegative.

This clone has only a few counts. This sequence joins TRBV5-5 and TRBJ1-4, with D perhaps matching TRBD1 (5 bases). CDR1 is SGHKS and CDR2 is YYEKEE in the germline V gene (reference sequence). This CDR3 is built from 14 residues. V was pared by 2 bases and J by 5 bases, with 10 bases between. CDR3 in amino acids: CASSFISGNEKLFF. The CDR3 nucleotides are TGTGCCAGCAGCTTCATTTCAGGGAATGAAAAACTGTTTTTT.

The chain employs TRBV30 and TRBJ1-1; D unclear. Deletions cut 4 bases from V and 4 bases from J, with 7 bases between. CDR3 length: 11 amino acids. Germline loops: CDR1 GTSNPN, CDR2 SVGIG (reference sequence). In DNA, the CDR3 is TGTGCCTGGATTCGAGTCACTGAAGCTTTCTTT. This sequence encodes CAWIRVTEAFF.

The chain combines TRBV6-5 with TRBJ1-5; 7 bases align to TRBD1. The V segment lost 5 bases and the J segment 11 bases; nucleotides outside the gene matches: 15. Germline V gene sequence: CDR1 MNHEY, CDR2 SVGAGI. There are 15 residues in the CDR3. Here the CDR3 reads CASSQSQGDLLAQHF. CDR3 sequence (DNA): TGTGCCAGCAGTCAAAGCCAGGGGGATCTCCTGGCCCAGCATTTT.

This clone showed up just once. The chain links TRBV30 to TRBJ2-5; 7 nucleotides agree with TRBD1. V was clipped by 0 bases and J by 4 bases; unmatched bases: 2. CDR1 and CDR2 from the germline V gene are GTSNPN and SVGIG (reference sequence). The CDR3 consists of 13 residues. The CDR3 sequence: CAWSVTGVETQYF. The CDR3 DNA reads TGTGCCTGGAGTGTAACAGGGGTAGAGACCCAGTACTTC.

The CDR3 coding sequence is TGCGCCAGCAGCCGCCGGGACACCTTGGGGTACGAGCAGTACTTC. It specifies CASSRRDTLGYEQYF. The chain uses TRBV5-1 and TRBJ2-7; the D gene is possibly TRBD1 (6 bases). The CDR3 covers 15 residues. Per germline, CDR1 SGHRS and CDR2 YFSETQ. V was trimmed by 4 bases and J by 4 bases, leaving 18 bases between them.

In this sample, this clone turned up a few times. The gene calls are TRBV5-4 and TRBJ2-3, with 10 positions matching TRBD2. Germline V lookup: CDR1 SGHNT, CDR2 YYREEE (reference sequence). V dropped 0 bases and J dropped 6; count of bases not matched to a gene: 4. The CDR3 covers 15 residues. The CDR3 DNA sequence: TGTGCCAGCAGCTTGGAGCGGGGGGGTTGGGATACGCAGTATTTT. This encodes CASSLERGGWDTQYF.

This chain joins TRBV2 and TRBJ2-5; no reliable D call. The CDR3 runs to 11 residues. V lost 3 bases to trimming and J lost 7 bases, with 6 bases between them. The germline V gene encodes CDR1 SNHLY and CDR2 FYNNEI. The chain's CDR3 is CASSERLTQYF. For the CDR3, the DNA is TGTGCCAGCAGTGAGAGATTGACCCAGTACTTC.

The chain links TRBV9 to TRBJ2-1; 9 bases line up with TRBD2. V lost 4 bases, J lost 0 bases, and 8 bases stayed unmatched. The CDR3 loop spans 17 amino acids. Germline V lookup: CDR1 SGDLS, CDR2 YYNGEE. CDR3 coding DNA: TGTGCCAGCAGCCCCCATGGCGGGGGGGCCTCCTACAATGAGCAGTTCTTC. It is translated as CASSPHGGGASYNEQFF.

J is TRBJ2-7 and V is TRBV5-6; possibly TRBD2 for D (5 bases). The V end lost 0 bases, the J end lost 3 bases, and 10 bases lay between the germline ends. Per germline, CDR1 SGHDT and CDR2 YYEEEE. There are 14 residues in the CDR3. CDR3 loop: CASSLAGISYEQYF. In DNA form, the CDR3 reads TGTGCCAGCAGCTTGGCGGGGATCAGCTACGAGCAGTACTTC.

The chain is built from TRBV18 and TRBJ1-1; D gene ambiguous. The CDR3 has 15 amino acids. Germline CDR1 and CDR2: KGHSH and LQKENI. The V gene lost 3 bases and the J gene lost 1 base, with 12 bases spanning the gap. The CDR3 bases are TGTGCCAGCTCACCGCTACCGGTAAAGAACACTGAAGCTTTCTTT. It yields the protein CASSPLPVKNTEAFF.